This T cell receptor beta chain was retrieved from a study of blood T cell repertoires in COVID-19. Turning to the study itself: Samples came from the United States, Italy and Spain, spanning acute and convalescent COVID-19. In each case, the material was cDNA or gDNA derived from T cells, B-cell-depleted T cells, or PBMCs.

Original methodology: How many nucleated cells were present was estimated from reference gene primer amplification. The method was immunoSEQ multiplex PCR; TCRdb's version includes in-frame clones alone and lacks a portion of them. V, J and clone size were drawn from that table, and D and trimming were deduced from the DNA. This table holds about 210,000 clones, under 95% found once. In germline, CDR1 is SGHTA, CDR2 FQGTGA. The CDR3 covers 15 residues. V was cut by 1 base and J by 2 bases, with 10 bases left in between. The rearrangement uses TRBV7-3 and TRBJ2-3; D might be TRBD2 (6 bases). The sequenced sample consisted of peripheral blood. This sequence was found in a young man with acute or convalescent COVID-19. The CDR3 region is CASSLNRGLTDTQYF. For the CDR3, the DNA is TGTGCCAGCAGCTTAAATCGGGGACTCACAGATACGCAGTATTTT.